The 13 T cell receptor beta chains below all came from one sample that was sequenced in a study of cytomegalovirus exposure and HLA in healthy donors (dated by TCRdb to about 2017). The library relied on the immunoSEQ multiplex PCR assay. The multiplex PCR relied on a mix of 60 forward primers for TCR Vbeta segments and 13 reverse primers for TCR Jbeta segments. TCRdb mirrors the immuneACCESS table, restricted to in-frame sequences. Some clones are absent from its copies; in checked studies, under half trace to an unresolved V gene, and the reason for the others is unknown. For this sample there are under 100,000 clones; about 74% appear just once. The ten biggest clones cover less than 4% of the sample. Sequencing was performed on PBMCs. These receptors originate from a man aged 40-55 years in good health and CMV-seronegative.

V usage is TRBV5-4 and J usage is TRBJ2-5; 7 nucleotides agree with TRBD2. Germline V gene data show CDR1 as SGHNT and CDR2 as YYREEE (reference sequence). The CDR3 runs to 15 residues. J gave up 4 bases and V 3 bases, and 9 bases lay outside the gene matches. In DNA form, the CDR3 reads TGTGCCAGCAGCTCCTTGGGGGGGATGGGAGAGACCCAGTACTTC. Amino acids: CASSSLGGMGETQYF. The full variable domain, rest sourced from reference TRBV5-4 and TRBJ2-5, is ETGVTQSPTHLIKTRGQQVTLRCSSQSGHNTVSWYQQALGQGPQFIFQYYREEENGRGNFPPRFSGLQFPNYSSELNVNALELDDSALYLCASSSLGGMGETQYFGPGTRLLVL.

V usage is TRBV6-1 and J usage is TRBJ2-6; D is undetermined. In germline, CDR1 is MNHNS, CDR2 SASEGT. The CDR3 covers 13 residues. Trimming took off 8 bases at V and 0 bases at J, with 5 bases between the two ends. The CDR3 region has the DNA TGTGCCAGCTTACTCTCTGGGGCCAACGTCCTGACTTTC. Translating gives CASLLSGANVLTF.

The chain's CDR3 is CASSPRDRGTKLFF. The CDR3 nucleotides are TGCGCCAGCAGCCCCCGGGACAGGGGTACTAAACTGTTTTTT. This sequence joins TRBV4-1 and TRBJ1-4, with TRBD1 matching 10 bases. V lost 4 bases and J lost 11; bases outside the gene matches: 7. This CDR3 is 14 amino acids long. CDR1 is MGHRA and CDR2 is YSYEKL in the germline V gene.

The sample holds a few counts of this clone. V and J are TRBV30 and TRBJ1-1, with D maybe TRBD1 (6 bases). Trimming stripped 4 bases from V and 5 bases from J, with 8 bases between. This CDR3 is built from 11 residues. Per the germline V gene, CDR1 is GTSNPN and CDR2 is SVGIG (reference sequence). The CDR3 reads CAWTQGTEAFF. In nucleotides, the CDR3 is TGTGCCTGGACGCAGGGGACTGAAGCTTTCTTT.

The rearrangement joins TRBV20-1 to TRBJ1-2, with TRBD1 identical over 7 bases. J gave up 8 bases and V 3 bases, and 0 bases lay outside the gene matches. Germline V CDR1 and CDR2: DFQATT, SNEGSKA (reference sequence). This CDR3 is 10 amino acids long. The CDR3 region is CSASRGGYTF. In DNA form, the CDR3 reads TGCAGTGCTAGCAGGGGGGGCTACACCTTC.

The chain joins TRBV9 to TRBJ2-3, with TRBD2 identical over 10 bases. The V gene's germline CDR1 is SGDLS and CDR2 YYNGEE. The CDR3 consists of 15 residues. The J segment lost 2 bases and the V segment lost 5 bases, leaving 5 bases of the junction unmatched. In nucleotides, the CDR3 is TGTGCCAGCAGTTCACTAGCGGGGATCACAGATACGCAGTATTTT. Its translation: CASSSLAGITDTQYF. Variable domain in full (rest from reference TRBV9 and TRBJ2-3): DSGVTQTPKHLITATGQRVTLRCSPRSGDLSVYWYQQSLDQGLQFLIQYYNGEERAKGNILERFSAQQFPDLHSELNLSSLELGDSALYFCASSSLAGITDTQYFGPGTRLTVL.

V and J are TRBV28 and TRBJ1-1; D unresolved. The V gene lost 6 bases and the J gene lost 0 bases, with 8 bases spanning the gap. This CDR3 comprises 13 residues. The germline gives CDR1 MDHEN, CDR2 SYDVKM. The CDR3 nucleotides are TGTGCCAGCAGCGGGGAGCTGAACACTGAAGCTTTCTTT. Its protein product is CASSGELNTEAFF.

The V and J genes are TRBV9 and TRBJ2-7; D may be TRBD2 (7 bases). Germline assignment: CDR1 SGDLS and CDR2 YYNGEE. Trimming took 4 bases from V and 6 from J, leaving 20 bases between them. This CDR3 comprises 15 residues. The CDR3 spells CASSPYAGGRLEQYF. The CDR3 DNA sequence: TGTGCCAGCAGCCCCTATGCCGGGGGGCGGCTCGAGCAGTACTTC.

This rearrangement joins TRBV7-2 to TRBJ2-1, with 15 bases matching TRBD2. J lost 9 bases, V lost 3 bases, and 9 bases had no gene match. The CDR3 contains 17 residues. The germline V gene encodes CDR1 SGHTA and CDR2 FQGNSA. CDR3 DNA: TGTGCCAGCAGCTTTAGGGGGACTAGCGGGGGGAAGGGTGAGCAGTTCTTC. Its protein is CASSFRGTSGGKGEQFF. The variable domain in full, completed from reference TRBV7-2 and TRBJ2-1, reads GAGVSQSPSNKVTEKGKDVELRCDPISGHTALYWYRQSLGQGLEFLIYFQGNSAPDKSGLPSDRFSAERTGGSVSTLTIQRTQQEDSAVYLCASSFRGTSGGKGEQFFGPGTRLTVL.

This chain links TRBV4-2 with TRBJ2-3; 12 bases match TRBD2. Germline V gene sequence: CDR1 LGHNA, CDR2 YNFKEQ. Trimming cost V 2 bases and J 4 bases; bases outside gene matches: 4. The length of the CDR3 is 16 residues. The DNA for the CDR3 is TGTGCCAGCAGCCAAAAACTAGCGGGGGGCCCAGATACGCAGTATTTT. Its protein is CASSQKLAGGPDTQYF.

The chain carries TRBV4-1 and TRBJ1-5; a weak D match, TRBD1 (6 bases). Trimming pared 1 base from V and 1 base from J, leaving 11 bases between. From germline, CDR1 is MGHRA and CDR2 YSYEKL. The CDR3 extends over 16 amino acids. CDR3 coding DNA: TGCGCCAGCAGCCAAGTCGGGGGGGCGAGCAATCAGCCCCAGCATTTT. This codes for CASSQVGGASNQPQHF.

CDR3 nucleotides: TGTGCCAGCAGCCTCTCAGGGGGCACTGAAGCTTTCTTT. Amino acids: CASSLSGGTEAFF. This sequence joins TRBV7-2 and TRBJ1-1, with 7 positions matching TRBD1. The J segment lost 4 bases and the V segment lost 5 bases, leaving 4 bases of the junction unmatched. CDR3 size: 13 residues. Germline V gene data show CDR1 as SGHTA and CDR2 as FQGNSA.

The CDR3 reads CASTNRGPGELFF. CDR3 coding DNA: TGTGCCAGCACGAATAGGGGGCCCGGGGAGCTGTTTTTT. The chain carries TRBV11-2 and TRBJ2-2; 7 bases line up with TRBD1. This CDR3 comprises 13 residues. CDR1 SGHAT and CDR2 FQNNGV come from the germline V gene. The J segment lost 6 bases and the V segment lost 7 bases, leaving 5 bases of the junction unmatched.